This section outlines one T cell receptor beta chain sequence together with its context. This entry is derived from a study of control samples from healthy donors and cancer patients. The repertoire was sequenced with immunoSEQ multiplex PCR; TCRdb's copy has only in-frame clones and lacks some. The sample comprises tens of thousands of clones, approximately 90% of which are singletons, and 22% rests with the top ten. This CDR3 region has 15 residues. The junction had 3 bases not matched to a gene; V was cut back by 0 bases and J by 6 bases. Germline values: CDR1 SGHAT, CDR2 FQNNGV. This clonotype originated in a middle-aged woman with head and neck cancer. The rearrangement links TRBV11-2 to TRBJ2-1; 9 bases line up with TRBD2. The sequencing sample was made of PBMCs. CDR3 protein: CASSLDLAGPNEQFF. CDR3 in DNA: TGTGCCAGCAGCTTAGATCTAGCGGGGCCCAATGAGCAGTTCTTC.